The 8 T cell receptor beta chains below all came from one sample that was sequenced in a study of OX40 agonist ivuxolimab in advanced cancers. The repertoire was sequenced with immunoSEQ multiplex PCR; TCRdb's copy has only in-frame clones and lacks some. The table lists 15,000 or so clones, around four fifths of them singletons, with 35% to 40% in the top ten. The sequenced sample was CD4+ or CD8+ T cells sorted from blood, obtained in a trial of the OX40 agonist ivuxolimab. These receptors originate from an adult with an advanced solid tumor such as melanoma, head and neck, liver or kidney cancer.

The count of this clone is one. The CDR3 reads CASSLGTANQPQHF. The CDR3 region has the DNA TGTGCCAGCAGCTTAGGGACAGCGAATCAGCCCCAGCATTTT. The rearrangement joins TRBV7-2 to TRBJ1-5; possible D gene TRBD1, 6 bases. The V gene's germline CDR1 is SGHTA and CDR2 FQGNSA. The CDR3 is 14 residues long. V was trimmed by 1 base and J by 4 bases, leaving 8 bases between them.

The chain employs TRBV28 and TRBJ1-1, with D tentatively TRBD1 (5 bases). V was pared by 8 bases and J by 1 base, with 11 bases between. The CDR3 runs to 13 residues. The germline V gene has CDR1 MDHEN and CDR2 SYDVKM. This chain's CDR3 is CASEGWTNTEAFF. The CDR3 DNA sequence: TGTGCCAGCGAGGGGTGGACGAACACTGAAGCTTTCTTT.

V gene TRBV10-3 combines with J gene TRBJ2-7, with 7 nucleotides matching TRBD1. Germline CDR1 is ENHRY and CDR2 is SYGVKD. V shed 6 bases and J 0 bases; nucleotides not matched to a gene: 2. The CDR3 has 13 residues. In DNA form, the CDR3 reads TGTGCCATCAGAGGGGACAGCTCCTACGAGCAGTACTTC. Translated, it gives CAIRGDSSYEQYF.

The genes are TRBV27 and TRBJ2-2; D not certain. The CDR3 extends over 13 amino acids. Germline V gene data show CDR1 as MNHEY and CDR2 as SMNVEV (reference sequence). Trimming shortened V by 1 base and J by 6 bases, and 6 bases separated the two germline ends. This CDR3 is CASSLFLAGELFF. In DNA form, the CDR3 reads TGTGCCAGCAGTTTATTTTTGGCCGGGGAGCTGTTTTTT.

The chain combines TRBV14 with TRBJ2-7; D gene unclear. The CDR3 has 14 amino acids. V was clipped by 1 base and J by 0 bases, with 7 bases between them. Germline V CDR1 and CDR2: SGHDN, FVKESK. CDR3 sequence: CASSQAGFSYEQYF. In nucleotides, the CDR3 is TGTGCCAGCAGCCAAGCCGGTTTCTCCTACGAGCAGTACTTC.

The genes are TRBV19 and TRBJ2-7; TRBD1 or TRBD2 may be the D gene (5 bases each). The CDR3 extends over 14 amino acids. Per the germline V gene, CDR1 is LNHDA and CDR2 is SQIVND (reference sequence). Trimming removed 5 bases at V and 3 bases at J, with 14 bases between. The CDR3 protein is CASSSWDADYEQYF. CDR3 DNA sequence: TGTGCCAGTAGTTCATGGGACGCCGACTACGAGCAGTACTTC.

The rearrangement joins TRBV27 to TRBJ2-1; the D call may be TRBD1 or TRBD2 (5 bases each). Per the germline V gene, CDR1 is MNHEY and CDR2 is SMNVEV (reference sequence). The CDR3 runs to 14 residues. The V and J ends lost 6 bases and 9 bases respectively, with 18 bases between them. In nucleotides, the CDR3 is TGTGCCAGCAGCCACTCGGGGCGTCAGGGTGAGCAGTTCTTC. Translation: CASSHSGRQGEQFF.

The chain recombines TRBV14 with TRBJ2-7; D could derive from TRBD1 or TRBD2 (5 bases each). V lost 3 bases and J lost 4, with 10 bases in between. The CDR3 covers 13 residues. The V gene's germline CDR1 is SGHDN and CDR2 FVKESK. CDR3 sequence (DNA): TGTGCCAGCAGCCAGGGGGAGCGTTACGAGCAGTACTTC. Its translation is CASSQGERYEQYF.